These 3 T cell receptor beta chains share one sample of origin, sequenced in a study of CXCR3-negative and CXCR3-positive naive CD8 T cells (dated by TCRdb to the late 2010s). For sequencing, a NextSeq 550 was employed. The Human TCR Profiling Kit (MiLaboratory) was used to prepare UMI-labeled 5' RACE TRB cDNA libraries. TCRdb reprocessed the reads into one record per CDR3 protein sequence, lacking DNA. The table held for this sample gives 100,000 to 150,000 distinct CDR3 sequences. The biggest ten clones account for 0.25% to 0.35% of the sample. The sequencing sample was made of naive CXCR3- CD8+ T cells from blood. Taken with the paper, the label for cell subset or site translates to: CD45RO-CCR7+CD27+CD95- naive CD8+ T cells lacking CXCR3 (TNR3-). The origin of the receptors is a human donor in good health. Some clones in this sample may be carry-over from other donors' samples.

The chain uses TRBV12-3 or TRBV12-4 and TRBJ1-2. The CDR3 loop spans 13 amino acids. CDR3 region: CASSLGEGLGYTF.

This rearrangement joins TRBV4-3 to TRBJ2-7; TCRdb's D call of TRBD2 is untestable without DNA. This CDR3 is built from 16 residues. Germline V lookup: CDR1 LGHNA, CDR2 YSLEER. The CDR3 spells CASSHGLAGGTYEQYF.

The chain recombines TRBV5-4 with TRBJ2-7; TCRdb outputs TRBD2, but without DNA this stays unchecked. Per germline, CDR1 SGHNT and CDR2 YYREEE (reference sequence). This CDR3 spans 19 amino acids. The CDR3 reads CASSLDGSAETNRLYEQYF.